This TCR beta chain comes out of a study of glioma-infiltrating T cells (dated by TCRdb to about 2016). As for the study more broadly: Low-grade gliomas were WHO grade II oligodendrogliomas or astrocytomas, and glioblastomas were WHO grade IV tumors sampled at initial rather than recurrent diagnosis. Before surgery, glioma patients were given dexamethasone for six or fewer days. For blood libraries, the target was about 4.5- to 10-fold sequencing coverage of 850,000 to 1,000,000 peripheral T cells. The study sequenced TCR alpha- and beta-chain repertoires from glioma tissue, from non-neoplastic brain tissue and from matched peripheral blood mononuclear cells. To measure divergence between tissue and blood T-cell populations, each tissue-infiltrating repertoire was compared with the peripheral blood repertoire of the same patient. Three low-grade glioma patients, roughly 8 primary glioblastoma patients and three non-glioma patients contributing non-neoplastic brain tissue were included in the paired cohort.

Inclusive of the bounding cysteine and phenylalanine, the CDR3 is 16 residues long. Here the CDR3 DNA is all that survives: 48 bases in frame from base 1. CDR1 MDHEN and CDR2 SYDVKM were looked up in the germline V gene. Immediately after resection, surgical brain or tumor specimens were cryofrozen in liquid nitrogen, with peripheral blood cells collected concurrently. Beyond this particular receptor, the publication reports: In non-neoplastic patients, VJ-independent divergence between tissue and blood fell below expectation, whereas in all gliomas, and especially in low-grade gliomas, the divergence rose above expectation. Only a very small number of CDR3 sequences turned up in both tissue and blood, a result put down to high CDR3 diversity combined with limited sampling. Group comparisons rested on small numbers: three non-neoplastic, three low-grade glioma and 7 or 8 glioblastoma patients. Patients with low tissue-blood divergence were marked by a signature set of shared blood CDR3 motifs, and that set was depleted in highly divergent patients.

TCR alpha and beta CDR3 regions were amplified with the iRepertoire nested amplicon-rescue multiplex PCR (arm-PCR) platform from RNA. One-step reverse transcription and amplification used roughly 90-400 ng of tissue mRNA or PBMC total RNA as input. After bead purification, a secondary multiplex PCR added Illumina adapters, and libraries were gel-purified between 200 and 400 bp. Demultiplexing relied on internal 6-nucleotide barcodes carried by the libraries. Sequencing of libraries was performed on an Illumina MiSeq with 2x220 or 2x250 nucleotide paired-end reads. The paper's processing steps were these. Paired reads were merged using FLASH 1.2.11 and aligned with BWA-MEM to the GRCh37 human genome, and TRA and TRB reads were then extracted. An IMGT-derived reference of cassette sequences and CDR3 motifs, with pseudogenes included, was used for V and J assignment. Three-frame translation of reads was performed, and productive CDR3s were defined as those with a C...FGXG motif and no stop codons. Unique combinations of V-J cassette pair and CDR3 amino acid sequence were defined as clonotypes. Filtering of reads was based on Hamming distance, with the threshold set by the sequence error rate of each sample in mapped regions. TCRdb took the public reads, trimmed them with fastp at Q25, ran MiXCR for clone calling and kept in-frame beta chains. CDR3 protein duplicates are merged, each entry listing the most common genes and DNA. The V and J calls were determined by TCRdb, not by the authors. The table for this sample lists more than 350,000 distinct CDR3 sequences; roughly two fifths of them were counted only once. Together, the top ten hold about 12% of the sample.

Turning to this clonotype: Which antigen it targets is not known. Germline is not matched at one junction end, which may reflect a read error.

The clonotype comes from a human donor with low-grade glioma or glioblastoma, undergoing nonglioma brain surgery, or in good health (not recorded which). The chain couples TRBV28 to TRBJ2-1; the D segment is perhaps TRBD1 or TRBD2, each sharing 5 matched bases. Sequenced material: glioma tissue, nonneoplastic brain tissue, or PBMCs (not recorded which). CDR3 reads: CASSFMPGPTSNKQFF. The base sequence is TGTGCCAGCAGTTTTATGCCGGGACCAACATCCAATAAGCAGTTCTTC. The CDR3, completed at both ends by the reference TRBV28 and TRBJ2-1 genes, gives the full variable domain DVKVTQSSRYLVKRTGEKVFLECVQDMDHENMFWYRQDPGLGLRLIYFSYDVKMKEKGDIPEGYSVSREKKERFSLILESASTNQTSMYLCASSFMPGPTSNKQFFGPGTRLTVL.